This TCR beta chain was profiled in a study of T cells of healthy individuals. TCRdb independently ran MiXCR on the 5' RACE reads; one entry per CDR3 protein. The sample shows about 96,000 distinct CDR3 sequences, 17% of them seen only once. Trimming took 3 bases from V and 7 from J; bases not matched to a gene: 5. CDR3 length: 14 amino acids. The sequence was obtained from a human donor in good health. V usage is TRBV12-3 or TRBV12-4 and J usage is TRBJ2-1; 8 bases are a match to TRBD1. The CDR3 reads CASSFWTGLNEQFF. The CDR3, as DNA: TGTGCCAGCAGTTTTTGGACAGGGTTGAATGAGCAGTTCTTC.